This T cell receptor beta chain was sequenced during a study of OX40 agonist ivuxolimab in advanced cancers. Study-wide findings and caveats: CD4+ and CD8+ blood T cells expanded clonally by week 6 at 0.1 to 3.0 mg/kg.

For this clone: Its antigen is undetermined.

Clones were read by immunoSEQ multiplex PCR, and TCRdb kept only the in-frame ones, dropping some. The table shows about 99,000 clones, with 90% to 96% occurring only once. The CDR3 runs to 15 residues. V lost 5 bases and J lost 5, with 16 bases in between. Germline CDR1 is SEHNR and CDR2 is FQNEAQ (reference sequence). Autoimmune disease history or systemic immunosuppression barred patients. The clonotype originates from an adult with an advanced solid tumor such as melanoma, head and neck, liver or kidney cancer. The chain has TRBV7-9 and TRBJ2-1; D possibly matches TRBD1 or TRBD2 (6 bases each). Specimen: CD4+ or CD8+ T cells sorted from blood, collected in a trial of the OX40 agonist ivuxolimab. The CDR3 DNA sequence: TGTGCCAGCAGCAAGGGGCAGGGGACTCACAATGAGCAGTTCTTC. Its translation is CASSKGQGTHNEQFF.